One and the same sample provided the 14 T cell receptor beta chains below, sequenced in a study of cytomegalovirus exposure and HLA in healthy donors. PCR amplification relied on 60 Vbeta primers (plus 13 Jbeta primers). Method: immunoSEQ multiplex PCR; TCRdb's copy keeps in-frame clones and lacks some. The table shows around 110,000 clones, with over 70% occurring only once. Sequencing was performed on PBMCs. These receptors originate from a young man in good health and CMV-seronegative.

The count of this clone is one. The chain couples TRBV10-3 to TRBJ1-2, with 9 bases aligning to TRBD1. The V segment lost 5 bases and the J segment 6 bases; nucleotides outside the gene matches: 13. From germline, CDR1 is ENHRY and CDR2 SYGVKD. CDR3 length: 16 amino acids. CDR3 residues: CAISLLDTGGRDGYTF. The CDR3, as DNA: TGTGCCATCAGTCTTCTCGATACAGGGGGCCGGGATGGCTACACCTTC.

There are a few counts of this clone. The chain recombines TRBV2 with TRBJ1-1, with D tentatively TRBD1 (5 bases). The V gene's germline CDR1 is SNHLY and CDR2 FYNNEI. The CDR3 consists of 15 residues. Trimming pared 6 bases from V and 8 bases from J, leaving 22 bases between. CDR3 bases: TGTGCCAGCAGGGGCTCGCACAGGATGAACGAGGAAGCTTTCTTT. It translates to CASRGSHRMNEEAFF. Supplemented by reference TRBV2 and TRBJ1-1, the full variable domain reads EPEVTQTPSHQVTQMGQEVILRCVPISNHLYFYWYRQILGQKVEFLVSFYNNEISEKSEIFDDQFSVERPDGSNFTLKIRSTKLEDSAMYFCASRGSHRMNEEAFFGQGTRLTVV.

The rearrangement joins TRBV5-1 to TRBJ2-7; TRBD1 matches 7 bases. The junction had 5 bases not matched to a gene; V was cut back by 5 bases and J by 3 bases. The germline gives CDR1 SGHRS, CDR2 YFSETQ. CDR3 length: 13 amino acids. The CDR3: CASRGDRVYEQYF. CDR3 coding DNA: TGCGCCAGCAGAGGAGACAGGGTCTACGAGCAGTACTTC.

The rearrangement uses TRBV6-1 and TRBJ2-1, with D possibly TRBD1 on 6 matching bases. The germline V and J ends were trimmed by 2 bases and 8 bases, with 19 bases remaining between them. CDR3 length: 16 amino acids. CDR1 and CDR2 from the germline V gene are MNHNS and SASEGT. This CDR3 is CASSERGHWAYDEQFF. CDR3 DNA: TGTGCCAGCAGTGAAAGGGGACATTGGGCCTATGATGAGCAGTTCTTC.

CDR3 bases: TGTGCCAGCAGCGGACTAGCGGGGAGCTCCTACAATGAGCAGTTCTTC. Translation gives CASSGLAGSSYNEQFF. The rearrangement uses TRBV5-6 and TRBJ2-1, with 12 bases lining up with TRBD2. CDR1 is SGHDT and CDR2 is YYEEEE in the germline V gene. With 4 bases clipped from V and 0 bases from J, the junction kept 2 bases outside the gene matches. This CDR3 is 16 amino acids long. Combining the CDR3 with reference TRBV5-6 and TRBJ2-1 gives the whole variable domain DAGVTQSPTHLIKTRGQQVTLRCSPKSGHDTVSWYQQALGQGPQFIFQYYEEEERQRGNFPDRFSGHQFPNYSSELNVNALLLGDSALYLCASSGLAGSSYNEQFFGPGTRLTVL.

This chain uses TRBV5-1 with TRBJ1-6; 7 bases map to TRBD1. The V and J ends lost 2 bases and 14 bases, in that order; junction bases with no gene match: 16. This CDR3 is 16 amino acids long. Germline V CDR1 and CDR2: SGHRS, YFSETQ. The CDR3 sequence: CASSLTGDSLDGSLHF. In DNA form, the CDR3 reads TGCGCCAGCAGCTTAACTGGGGACAGCCTCGACGGGTCCCTCCACTTT.

This rearrangement joins TRBV13 to TRBJ2-7; 10 positions match TRBD2. After removal of 5 bases from V and 3 bases from J, the junction contained 7 bases not matched to a gene. CDR3 length: 15 residues. CDR1 and CDR2 from the germline V gene are PRHDT and FYEKMQ (reference sequence). The CDR3, as DNA: TGTGCCAGCAGCCCTCGGACTAGCGGTCACTACGAGCAGTACTTC. Its protein product is CASSPRTSGHYEQYF.

The V gene is TRBV7-2, the J gene TRBJ1-1; D ambiguous. The germline V gene encodes CDR1 SGHTA and CDR2 FQGNSA. Trimming took off 2 bases at V and 1 base at J, with 5 bases between the two ends. The CDR3 length is 13 residues. CDR3 amino acids: CASSLQANTEAFF. In nucleotides, the CDR3 is TGTGCCAGCAGCTTACAGGCGAACACTGAAGCTTTCTTT.

V usage is TRBV7-6 and J usage is TRBJ2-7; possible D gene TRBD1, 6 bases. There are 14 residues in the CDR3. With 4 bases removed from V and 2 bases from J, the gap between germline ends came to 12 bases. CDR1 SGHVS and CDR2 FNYEAQ come from the germline V gene. For the CDR3, the DNA is TGTGCCAGCAGCTCCGTTACAGGGACCTACGAGCAGTACTTC. It specifies CASSSVTGTYEQYF. Variable domain in full (rest from reference TRBV7-6 and TRBJ2-7): GAGVSQSPRYKVTKRGQDVALRCDPISGHVSLYWYRQALGQGPEFLTYFNYEAQQDKSGLPNDRFSAERPEGSISTLTIQRTEQRDSAMYRCASSSVTGTYEQYFGPGTRLTVT.

This clone was seen a single time. The chain has TRBV10-3 and TRBJ2-1; 11 bases align to TRBD2. Germline CDR1 ENHRY, CDR2 SYGVKD. The CDR3 covers 16 residues. With V trimmed by 6 bases and J by 4 bases, 8 bases remained unmatched. CDR3 in amino acids: CAISRTSGSTYNEQFF. In nucleotides, the CDR3 is TGTGCCATCAGCCGAACTAGCGGGAGTACGTACAATGAGCAGTTCTTC.

The gene calls are TRBV7-6 and TRBJ2-1; 8 bases line up with TRBD2. The CDR3 spans 15 residues. The germline V gene has CDR1 SGHVS and CDR2 FNYEAQ. Trimming removed 4 bases from V and 10 bases from J; junction bases left unmatched: 12. As DNA, the CDR3 is TGTGCCAGCAGCTCCCTGCGGGGGGCAGATAACGAGCAGTTCTTC. Translated: CASSSLRGADNEQFF.

The rearrangement uses TRBV10-2 and TRBJ2-1; D possibly corresponds to TRBD1 (6 bases). Trimming took 0 bases from V and 8 from J, leaving 14 bases between them. CDR3 length: 15 amino acids. Germline V lookup: CDR1 WSHSY, CDR2 SAAADI. CDR3 loop: CASSESGKEGDEQFF. CDR3 sequence (DNA): TGCGCCAGCAGTGAGTCAGGGAAAGAGGGGGATGAGCAGTTCTTC.

The CDR3 reads CASSGTGTPAYEQYF. The CDR3 coding sequence is TGTGCCAGCAGTGGAACCGGGACACCTGCCTACGAGCAGTACTTC. This chain links TRBV2 with TRBJ2-7; D is perhaps TRBD1 (6 bases). The germline V gene encodes CDR1 SNHLY and CDR2 FYNNEI. CDR3 length equals 15 residues. Trimming stripped 4 bases from V and 2 bases from J, with 15 bases between.

This chain links TRBV27 with TRBJ2-7; no reliable D call. CDR3 length equals 14 residues. V was clipped by 5 bases and J by 1 base, with 12 bases between them. Germline V gives CDR1 MNHEY, CDR2 SMNVEV (reference sequence). CDR3 DNA: TGTGCCAGCAGTCTCGACGCACAGTCCTACGAGCAGTACTTC. Translating it yields CASSLDAQSYEQYF.